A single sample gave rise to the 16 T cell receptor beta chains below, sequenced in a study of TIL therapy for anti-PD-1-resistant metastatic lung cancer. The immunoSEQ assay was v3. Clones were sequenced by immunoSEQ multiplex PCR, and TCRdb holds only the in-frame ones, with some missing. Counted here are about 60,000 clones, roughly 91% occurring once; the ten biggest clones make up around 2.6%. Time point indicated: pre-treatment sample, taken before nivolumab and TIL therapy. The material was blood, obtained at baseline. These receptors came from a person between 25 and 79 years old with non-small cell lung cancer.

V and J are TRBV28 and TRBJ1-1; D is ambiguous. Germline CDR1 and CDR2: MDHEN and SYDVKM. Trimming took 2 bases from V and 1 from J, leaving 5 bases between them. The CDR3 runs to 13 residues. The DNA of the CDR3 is TGTGCCAGCAGTTTACAAGGGAACACTGAAGCTTTCTTT. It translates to CASSLQGNTEAFF.

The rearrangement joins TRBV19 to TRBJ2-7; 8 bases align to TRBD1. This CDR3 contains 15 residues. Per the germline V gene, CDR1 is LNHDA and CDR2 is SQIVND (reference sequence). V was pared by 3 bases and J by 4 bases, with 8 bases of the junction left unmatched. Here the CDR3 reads CASSIRAGGFYEQYF. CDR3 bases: TGTGCCAGTAGTATTCGGGCAGGGGGCTTTTACGAGCAGTACTTC.

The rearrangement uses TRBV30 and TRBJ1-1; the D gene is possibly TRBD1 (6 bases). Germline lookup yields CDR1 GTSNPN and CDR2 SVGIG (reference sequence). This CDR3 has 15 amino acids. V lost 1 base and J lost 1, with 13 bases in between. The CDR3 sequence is CAWSATGFTNTEAFF. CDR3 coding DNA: TGTGCCTGGAGTGCCACAGGGTTTACGAACACTGAAGCTTTCTTT.

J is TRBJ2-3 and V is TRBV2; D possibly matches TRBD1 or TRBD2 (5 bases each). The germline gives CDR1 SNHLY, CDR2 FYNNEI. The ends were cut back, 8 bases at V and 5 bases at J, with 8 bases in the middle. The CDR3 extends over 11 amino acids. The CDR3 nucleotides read TGTGCCAGCCCTGGGGGAGATACGCAGTATTTT. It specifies CASPGGDTQYF.

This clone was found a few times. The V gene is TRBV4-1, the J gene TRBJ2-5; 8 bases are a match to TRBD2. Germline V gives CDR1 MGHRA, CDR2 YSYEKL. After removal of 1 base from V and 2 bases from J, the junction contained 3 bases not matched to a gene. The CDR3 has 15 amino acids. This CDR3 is CASSQGRGGQETQYF. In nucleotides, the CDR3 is TGCGCCAGCAGCCAAGGACGGGGGGGGCAAGAGACCCAGTACTTC.

Here the CDR3 reads CAISEEVYTEAFF. CDR3 DNA sequence: TGTGCCATCAGTGAGGAAGTTTACACTGAAGCTTTCTTT. The V gene is TRBV10-3, the J gene TRBJ1-1; D gene unclear. Trimming pared 2 bases from V and 3 bases from J, leaving 7 bases between. CDR3 length equals 13 residues. Per germline, CDR1 ENHRY and CDR2 SYGVKD.

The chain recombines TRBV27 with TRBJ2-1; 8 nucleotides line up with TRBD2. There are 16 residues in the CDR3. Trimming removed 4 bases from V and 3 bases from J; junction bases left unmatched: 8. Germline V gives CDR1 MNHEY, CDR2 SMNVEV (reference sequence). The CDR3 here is CASSSLASGFYNEQFF. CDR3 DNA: TGTGCCAGCAGTTCCCTAGCTAGCGGGTTCTACAATGAGCAGTTCTTC.

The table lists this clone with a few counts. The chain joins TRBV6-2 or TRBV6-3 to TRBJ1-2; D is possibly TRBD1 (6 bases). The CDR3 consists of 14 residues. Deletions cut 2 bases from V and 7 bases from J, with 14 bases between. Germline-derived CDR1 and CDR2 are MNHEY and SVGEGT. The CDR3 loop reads CASSYPPGRGGYTF. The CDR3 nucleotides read TGTGCCAGCAGTTACCCCCCGGGCAGGGGTGGCTACACCTTC.

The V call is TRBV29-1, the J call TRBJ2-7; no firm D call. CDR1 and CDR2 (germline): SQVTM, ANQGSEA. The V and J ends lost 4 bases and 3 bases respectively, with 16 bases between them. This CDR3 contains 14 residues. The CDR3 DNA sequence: TGCAGCGTTGTATTGGCTGTTTCTGACTACGAGCAGTACTTC. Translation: CSVVLAVSDYEQYF.

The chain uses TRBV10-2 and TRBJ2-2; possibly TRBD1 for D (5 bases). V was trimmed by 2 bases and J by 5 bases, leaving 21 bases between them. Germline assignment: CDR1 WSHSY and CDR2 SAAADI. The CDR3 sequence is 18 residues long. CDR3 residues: CASSELGSTSRGTGELFF. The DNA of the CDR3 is TGCGCCAGCAGTGAGCTGGGGTCTACCTCTAGGGGAACCGGGGAGCTGTTTTTT.

CDR3 DNA: TGTGCAGTCGCGGGGACACCTAACGTTAATGAAAAACTGTTTTTT. The encoded protein is CAVAGTPNVNEKLFF. The chain recombines TRBV28 with TRBJ1-4, with D perhaps matching TRBD1 (6 bases). Germline V gene lookup returns CDR1 MDHEN and CDR2 SYDVKM. The CDR3 runs 15 residues. Supplemented by reference TRBV28 and TRBJ1-4, the full variable domain reads DVKVTQSSRYLVKRTGEKVFLECVQDMDHENMFWYRQDPGLGLRLIYFSYDVKMKEKGDIPEGYSVSREKKERFSLILESASTNQTSMYLCAVAGTPNVNEKLFFGSGTQLSVL.

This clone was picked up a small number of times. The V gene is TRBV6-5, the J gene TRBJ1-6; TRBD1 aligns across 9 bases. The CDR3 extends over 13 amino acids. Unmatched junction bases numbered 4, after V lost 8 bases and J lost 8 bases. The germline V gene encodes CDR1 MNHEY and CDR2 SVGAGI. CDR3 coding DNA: TGTGCCAGCGGGACAGGGTTCGATTCACCCCTCCACTTT. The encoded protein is CASGTGFDSPLHF.

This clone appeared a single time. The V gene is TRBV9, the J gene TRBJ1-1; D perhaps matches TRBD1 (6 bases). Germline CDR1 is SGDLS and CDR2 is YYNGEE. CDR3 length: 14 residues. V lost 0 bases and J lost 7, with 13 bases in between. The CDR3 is CASSVVPGADEAFF. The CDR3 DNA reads TGTGCCAGCAGCGTAGTTCCAGGGGCTGATGAAGCTTTCTTT.

CDR3 in DNA: TGCAGTGCTAGTATTATGGGCGAGCAGTACTTC. This codes for CSASIMGEQYF. The chain employs TRBV20-1 and TRBJ2-7; D not resolved. CDR3 length: 11 amino acids. Germline values: CDR1 DFQATT, CDR2 SNEGSKA (reference sequence). V dropped 3 bases and J dropped 6 bases, with 9 bases sitting between them.

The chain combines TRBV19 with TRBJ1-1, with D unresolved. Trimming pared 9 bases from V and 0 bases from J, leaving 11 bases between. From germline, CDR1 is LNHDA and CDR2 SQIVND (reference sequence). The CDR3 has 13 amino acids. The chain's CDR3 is CASLGRLNTEAFF. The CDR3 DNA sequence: TGTGCCAGCTTAGGACGGCTGAACACTGAAGCTTTCTTT.

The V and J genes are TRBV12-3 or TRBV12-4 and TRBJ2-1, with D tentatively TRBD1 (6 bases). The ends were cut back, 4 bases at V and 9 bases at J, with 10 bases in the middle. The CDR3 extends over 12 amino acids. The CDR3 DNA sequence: TGTGCCAGCAGTTGGGACATCCGTGAGCAGTTCTTC. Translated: CASSWDIREQFF.